The clone carrying this T cell receptor beta chain was detected many times. Germline values: CDR1 LNHDA, CDR2 SQIVND (reference sequence). The CDR3 consists of 14 residues. V was shortened by 5 bases and J by 4 bases, with 12 bases between the two germline ends. Described time point: patch test 2, 6 weeks after DPC sensitization. The treatment is: therapeutic diphenylcyclopropenone sensitization with weekly scalp DPC. This entry is derived from a study of human T cells and chemical hapten exposure. TCRdb re-called the RACE reads through MiXCR, storing one row per CDR3 protein. The data show some 70,000 distinct CDR3 sequences, over 9% seen once.

Source: whole blood, taken in connection with sensitization to the hapten diphenylcyclopropenone (DPC). J is TRBJ1-3 and V is TRBV19; D gene uncertain. This TCR was recovered from a woman aged 45-65 years with alopecia areata. Some clones in this sample may be carry-over from other donors' samples. In DNA, the CDR3 is TGTGCCAGTAGTGAGACTGGTAGAGGAAACACCATATATTTT. It specifies CASSETGRGNTIYF.